This entry lists 17 T cell receptor beta chains sequenced from one sample in a study of blood T cells in healthy people across ages. It was with a sample-barcoded 5' primer and a J-beta primer mix that a second PCR of about 6 to 12 cycles was run. TCRdb reprocessed the 5' RACE reads with MiXCR, giving one entry per CDR3 protein. Altogether some 930,000 distinct CDR3 sequences are present, almost 30% being singletons, with the ten largest covering 10% to 13%. These data are also associated with another study on T cells of mothers and their children.

Sequenced material: blood. Source of these receptors: a woman in her thirties or forties in good health.

The V gene is TRBV2, the J gene TRBJ1-1; D remains unclear. Germline CDR1 and CDR2: SNHLY and FYNNEI. This CDR3 comprises 13 residues. Between the trimmed V and J ends, which lost 1 base and 1 base, there was a span of 4 bases. The CDR3 reads CASSEGWNTEAFF. In nucleotides, the CDR3 is TGTGCCAGCAGTGAAGGGTGGAACACTGAAGCTTTCTTT.

This clonotype was recorded at least ten times. The chain combines TRBV18 with TRBJ2-1; D unclear. The germline gives CDR1 KGHSH, CDR2 LQKENI. The CDR3 runs to 13 residues. Trimming shortened V by 5 bases and J by 2 bases, and 7 bases separated the two germline ends. The CDR3 DNA sequence: TGTGCCAGCTCAACTGGGACCTACAATGAGCAGTTCTTC. Amino acids: CASSTGTYNEQFF.

The chain employs TRBV7-2 and TRBJ1-2, with D tentatively TRBD1 (5 bases). V lost 1 base to trimming and J lost 4 bases, with 10 bases between them. Germline lookup yields CDR1 SGHTA and CDR2 FQGNSA. The CDR3 has 14 residues. In DNA, the CDR3 is TGTGCCAGCAGCTTAGGACAGAATGGCTATGGCTACACCTTC. It yields the protein CASSLGQNGYGYTF.

This clonotype occurred a few times. The chain combines TRBV20-1 with TRBJ2-3; D is possibly TRBD1 or TRBD2 (6 bases each). The CDR3 has 13 residues. Looked up from germline, CDR1 is DFQATT and CDR2 is SNEGSKA (reference sequence). Trimming cost V 3 bases and J 6 bases, with 13 bases left between them. The CDR3 region is CSASPGARDTQYF. The CDR3 coding sequence is TGCAGTGCTAGCCCGGGGGCCAGGGATACGCAGTATTTT.

Turning to this clonotype: It may be a read error: a sequence one base away is much more abundant. The rearrangement links TRBV29-1 to TRBJ2-1; 11 bases align to TRBD2. Germline V gene sequence: CDR1 SQVTM, CDR2 ANQGSEA. Unmatched junction bases numbered 9, after V lost 6 bases and J lost 2 bases. This CDR3 spans 16 amino acids. CDR3 in amino acids: CSVYLAGGPPYNEQFF. The CDR3, as DNA: TGCAGCGTCTACTTAGCGGGGGGGCCCCCCTACAATGAGCAGTTCTTC.

This clonotype was counted a few times. With a much larger clone just one base away, this may be a read error. This chain joins TRBV5-6 and TRBJ2-3, with D possibly being TRBD2 (6 bases). In germline, CDR1 is SGHDT, CDR2 YYEEEE. The V end was cut by 3 bases, the J end by 6 bases, with 14 bases between. The length of the CDR3 is 14 residues. The CDR3 DNA sequence: TGTGCCAGCAGCTGGGGGACTTATGGGGATACGCAGTATTTT. Protein product: CASSWGTYGDTQYF.

Notes on this clonotype: At one boundary the junction diverges from the germline segment, which might be a read error. The CDR3: CASSRGGTGERFF. The CDR3 coding sequence is TGTGCCAGCAGCCGCGGGGGCACCGGGGAGCGGTTTTTT. The chain couples TRBV7-2 to TRBJ2-2; D might be TRBD2 (7 bases). CDR1 and CDR2 (germline): SGHTA, FQGNSA. The length of the CDR3 is 13 residues.

The rearrangement joins TRBV7-9 to TRBJ2-2, with D possibly matching TRBD2 (6 bases). Germline CDR1 SEHNR, CDR2 FQNEAQ (reference sequence). The CDR3 is 16 amino acids. V lost 5 bases and J lost 6, with 19 bases in between. CDR3 residues: CASSPLAGRSSGELFF. The DNA for the CDR3 is TGTGCCAGCAGCCCACTCGCGGGGCGTTCCTCCGGGGAGCTGTTTTTT. Looking up the rest from reference TRBV7-9 and TRBJ2-2 gives the full variable domain: DTGVSQNPRHKITKRGQNVTFRCDPISEHNRLYWYRQTLGQGPEFLTYFQNEAQLEKSRLLSDRFSAERPKGSFSTLEIQRTEQGDSAMYLCASSPLAGRSSGELFFGEGSRLTVL.

This clonotype was recorded at least ten times. The chain is built from TRBV9 and TRBJ2-5, with D perhaps TRBD1 (6 bases). Germline V CDR1 and CDR2: SGDLS, YYNGEE. V was clipped by 0 bases and J by 3 bases, with 12 bases between them. CDR3 length: 15 residues. This chain's CDR3 is CASSVARDTKETQYF. CDR3 DNA sequence: TGTGCCAGCAGCGTAGCTAGGGACACGAAAGAGACCCAGTACTTC. Variable domain in full (rest from reference TRBV9 and TRBJ2-5): DSGVTQTPKHLITATGQRVTLRCSPRSGDLSVYWYQQSLDQGLQFLIQYYNGEERAKGNILERFSAQQFPDLHSELNLSSLELGDSALYFCASSVARDTKETQYFGPGTRLLVL.

As to this clonotype: One base away lies a much larger clone, so this may be a sequencing read error. The chain uses TRBV10-3 and TRBJ2-7, with 8 nucleotides matching TRBD2. Per the germline V gene, CDR1 is ENHRY and CDR2 is SYGVKD. This CDR3 has 15 residues. V shed 5 bases and J 7 bases; nucleotides not matched to a gene: 13. The CDR3 spells CAISRGGSSYNEQYF. The CDR3 coding sequence is TGTGCCATCAGTCGGGGGGGTAGCTCCTACAATGAGCAGTACTTC.

The chain links TRBV5-1 to TRBJ2-3; D may be TRBD2 (5 bases). V lost 1 base, J lost 0 bases, and 9 bases lay in between. CDR3 length equals 15 residues. Germline CDR1 reads SGHRS; CDR2 reads YFSETQ. Here the CDR3 reads CASSLREGSTDTQYF. The CDR3 region has the DNA TGCGCCAGCAGCTTGAGAGAGGGAAGCACAGATACGCAGTATTTT.

The chain has TRBV11-1 and TRBJ1-1, with D perhaps TRBD1 (6 bases). The CDR3 length is 13 residues. The germline CDR1 and CDR2 sequences are SGHAT and FQDESV (reference sequence). Trimming removed 8 bases from V and 5 bases from J, with 15 bases in between. The CDR3 region has the DNA TGTGCCAGCGGTACTCAGGGGAGGACTGAAGCTTTCTTT. Its translation is CASGTQGRTEAFF.

The genes are TRBV7-3 and TRBJ2-1, with TRBD2 matching over 11 bases. Germline CDR1 is SGHTA and CDR2 is FQGTGA. The V and J ends lost 1 base and 9 bases, in that order; junction bases with no gene match: 8. This CDR3 comprises 16 residues. In DNA, the CDR3 is TGTGCCAGCAGCTTAATAGGTAGCGGGGGGGTTAGTGAGCAGTTCTTC. It yields the protein CASSLIGSGGVSEQFF.

This chain connects TRBV7-2 to TRBJ2-7; TRBD1 aligns across 7 bases. V lost 5 bases, J lost 1 base, and 11 bases stayed unmatched. In germline, CDR1 is SGHTA, CDR2 FQGNSA. The CDR3 is made up of 16 amino acids. CDR3 coding DNA: TGTGCCAGCAGCGCCAGCAACCGGGACAGATCCTACGAGCAGTACTTC. Amino acids: CASSASNRDRSYEQYF.

This chain links TRBV6-5 with TRBJ1-4; the D is unclear. The germline CDR1 and CDR2 sequences are MNHEY and SVGAGI. V shed 0 bases and J shed 5 bases, with 7 bases lying between them. This CDR3 region has 14 residues. CDR3 residues: CASSYSNSNEKLFF. In nucleotides, the CDR3 is TGTGCCAGCAGTTACTCGAACAGCAATGAAAAACTGTTTTTT.

The gene calls are TRBV15 and TRBJ2-7, with unresolved D. The CDR3 consists of 17 residues. V was shortened by 5 bases and J by 7 bases, with 27 bases between the two germline ends. Germline-derived CDR1 and CDR2 are LNHNV and YYDKDF (reference sequence). In DNA, the CDR3 is TGTGCCACCAGCTCCCGCGAATATAAGTCCACGGGTAATGAGCAGTACTTC. Amino acid sequence: CATSSREYKSTGNEQYF.

V is TRBV20-1 and J is TRBJ2-7, with D perhaps matching TRBD1 (6 bases). Germline V gene sequence: CDR1 DFQATT, CDR2 SNEGSKA (reference sequence). Trimming removed 2 bases from V and 3 bases from J, with 14 bases in between. The CDR3 totals 14 residues. CDR3 protein: CSARSDRLDYEQYF. CDR3 bases: TGCAGTGCTAGATCCGACAGGTTAGACTACGAGCAGTACTTC.